The clone carrying this T cell receptor (beta chain) was observed a handful of times. This CDR3 is 15 amino acids long. Trimming took 4 bases from V and 2 from J; bases not matched to a gene: 5. Per germline, CDR1 SGDLS and CDR2 YYNGEE. This sample is part of a study of blood T cells in healthy people across ages. Healthy Russian Caucasian donors spanned ages about 6 to 100 years. At least 6 million PBMCs were isolated per sample. A J-beta primer mix and a sample-barcoded 5' primer were used in a second PCR of roughly 7 to 12 cycles. TCRdb analysed the 5' RACE reads with MiXCR anew, one entry per CDR3 protein. The data hold about 1,500,000 distinct CDR3 sequences, with over 25% observed a single time.

V usage is TRBV9 and J usage is TRBJ2-7; 11 nucleotides match TRBD2. This clonotype was sampled from a woman aged 25 to 45 in good health. Input material: blood. The CDR3 coding sequence is TGTGCCAGCAGCCAGACTAGCGGGGAGGCCTACGAGCAGTACTTC. This codes for CASSQTSGEAYEQYF.